This T cell receptor (beta chain) was captured by sequencing in a study of T cell responses to AZD1222 COVID-19 vaccine. Regarding the study as a whole: Spike regions recognized by vaccine-associated CD4 TCRs spanned the protein, led by 160-218 and 743-854. Spike-specific TCR depth and breadth grew after two AZD1222 doses. Within unmutated variant regions lay the reported targets of nearly half of spike-specific TCRs. Just a handful of AZD1222 recipients tested seropositive at baseline.

Measured with immunoSEQ multiplex PCR; TCRdb has only the in-frame clones, and not every one. This table holds 65,000 to 85,000 clones, more than 85% found once. The germline V and J ends were trimmed by 7 bases and 4 bases, with 13 bases remaining between them. The CDR3 is made up of 13 amino acids. The V gene's germline CDR1 is MDHEN and CDR2 SYDVKM. A remark on this clone: The target antigen is unknown.

The clonotype comes from an adult in good health. The sequenced sample was peripheral blood, obtained on day 0 of AZD1222 vaccination. This chain joins TRBV28 and TRBJ1-2; weak D call: TRBD1 (6 bases). This chain's CDR3 is CASIGGKTYGYTF. CDR3 nucleotide sequence: TGTGCCAGCATAGGGGGGAAAACCTATGGCTACACCTTC.